The clone carrying this T cell receptor (beta chain) was detected only a few times. Only in-frame clones appear in the TCRdb table, and some are missing; sequencing was by immunoSEQ multiplex PCR. Of more than 50,000 clones listed, roughly 50% are singletons. These data are taken from a study of cytotoxic CD8 clonotypes in ibrutinib-treated CLL. Per germline, CDR1 SNHLY and CDR2 FYNNEI. Trimming stripped 4 bases from V and 5 bases from J, with 8 bases between. CDR3 length: 12 residues. V gene TRBV2 combines with J gene TRBJ2-5; D remains ambiguous. The sequence was collected from a human donor with chronic lymphocytic leukemia. This specimen was PBMCs, taken after 12 months of ibrutinib treatment. The CDR3: CASSVGSETQYF. The CDR3 DNA reads TGTGCCAGCAGTGTAGGATCGGAGACCCAGTACTTC.